A single sample is the source of the 21 T cell receptor beta chains below, sequenced in a study of shared clonotypes between healthy human individuals. Profiling relied on immunoSEQ multiplex PCR, and the TCRdb table lists in-frame clones only, not all of them. The sample records about 1 million clones, roughly 75% being singletons. Sample: memory CD4+ T cells sorted from blood. The subset denotes: CD45RA-negative fraction. These receptors were obtained from a man between 18 and 35 years old in good health.

The V and J genes are TRBV7-9 and TRBJ2-1; D call uncertain. The V end was cut by 5 bases, the J end by 4 bases, with 6 bases between. CDR1 SEHNR and CDR2 FQNEAQ come from the germline V gene (reference sequence). The CDR3 covers 12 residues. The CDR3 loop is CASSPVYNEQFF. The CDR3, as DNA: TGTGCCAGCAGCCCAGTGTACAATGAGCAGTTCTTC.

This chain uses TRBV5-8 with TRBJ1-4, with a possible D match to TRBD1 (6 bases). The CDR3 contains 15 residues. The ends were cut back, 5 bases at V and 0 bases at J, with 11 bases in the middle. Germline loops: CDR1 SGHTS, CDR2 YDEGEE. CDR3 DNA: TGTGCCAGCAGGACAGGATACGCAACTAATGAAAAACTGTTTTTT. It translates to CASRTGYATNEKLFF.

The V and J genes are TRBV25-1 and TRBJ2-3; 10 bases align to TRBD2. CDR1 MGHDK and CDR2 SYGVNS come from the germline V gene. CDR3 length: 18 residues. V was clipped by 6 bases and J by 1 base; unmatched bases: 13. CDR3 bases: TGTGCCAGCAGCAAACGACCGGGACTAGCGACACGCACAGATACGCAGTATTTT. This gives the protein CASSKRPGLATRTDTQYF.

This rearrangement joins TRBV2 to TRBJ2-1; D not certain. The CDR3 length is 10 residues. CDR1 SNHLY and CDR2 FYNNEI come from the germline V gene. Trimming removed 4 bases from V and 9 bases from J, with 4 bases in between. Here the CDR3 reads CASSGSEQFF. The DNA of the CDR3 is TGTGCCAGCAGTGGAAGTGAGCAGTTCTTC. The full variable domain, completed using reference TRBV2 and TRBJ2-1, is EPEVTQTPSHQVTQMGQEVILRCVPISNHLYFYWYRQILGQKVEFLVSFYNNEISEKSEIFDDQFSVERPDGSNFTLKIRSTKLEDSAMYFCASSGSEQFFGPGTRLTVL.

This clone was recorded many times. The rearrangement links TRBV28 to TRBJ2-7, with TRBD1 matching over 9 bases. CDR3 length: 15 residues. The junction had 7 bases not matched to a gene; V was cut back by 4 bases and J by 3 bases. Germline CDR1 MDHEN, CDR2 SYDVKM. The CDR3 bases are TGTGCCAGCAGTTCAGGGACAGGGACCATCTACGAGCAGTACTTC. It encodes CASSSGTGTIYEQYF.

The chain carries TRBV29-1 and TRBJ2-3, with TRBD2 identical over 7 bases. This CDR3 comprises 13 residues. Germline V gives CDR1 SQVTM, CDR2 ANQGSEA. The trim removed 7 bases at V and 0 bases at J, leaving 4 bases unmatched. The CDR3 reads CSAAAGSTDTQYF. In DNA, the CDR3 is TGCAGCGCTGCAGCGGGAAGCACAGATACGCAGTATTTT.

This rearrangement joins TRBV14 to TRBJ2-7; maybe TRBD2 (5 bases). The V gene's germline CDR1 is SGHDN and CDR2 FVKESK. The CDR3 has 14 amino acids. V gave up 2 bases and J gave up 0 bases, with 8 bases separating them. The CDR3 region has the DNA TGTGCCAGCAGCCAAATAGGGAGCTCCTACGAGCAGTACTTC. Protein sequence: CASSQIGSSYEQYF.

Comments on this clone: A read error likely explains this, since a far larger clone differs by one base. This chain uses TRBV18 with TRBJ1-5, with 9 bases lining up with TRBD1. The CDR3 consists of 15 residues. Germline assignment: CDR1 KGHSH and CDR2 LQKENI. V trimming: 8 bases; J trimming: 2 bases; junction bases outside the gene matches: 7. CDR3: CASPPDRGGNQPQHF. The CDR3 region has the DNA TGTGCCAGCCCTCCGGACAGGGGAGGCAATCAGCCCCAGCATTTT.

The chain carries TRBV28 and TRBJ1-6; tentatively, D is TRBD1 (5 bases). V lost 3 bases and J lost 10, with 13 bases in between. The germline V gene encodes CDR1 MDHEN and CDR2 SYDVKM. This CDR3 comprises 14 residues. CDR3 coding DNA: TGTGCCAGCAGTTTGGGGACGTTCGGATCACCCCTCCACTTT. Translation gives CASSLGTFGSPLHF.

The chain is built from TRBV28 and TRBJ1-2, with unresolved D. Germline lookup yields CDR1 MDHEN and CDR2 SYDVKM. Trimming took off 3 bases at V and 1 base at J, with 9 bases between the two ends. The CDR3 length is 14 residues. CDR3 sequence: CASSFVRGNYGYTF. CDR3 coding DNA: TGTGCCAGCAGTTTCGTTCGGGGTAACTATGGCTACACCTTC.

The V gene is TRBV28, the J gene TRBJ1-2; D gene uncertain. Trimming cost V 6 bases and J 1 base, with 9 bases left between them. This CDR3 region has 13 residues. The germline V gene encodes CDR1 MDHEN and CDR2 SYDVKM. The CDR3 region is CASRVTVNYGYTF. DNA of the CDR3: TGTGCCAGCAGAGTAACAGTTAACTATGGCTACACCTTC.

Of note for this clone: Since a much larger clone is just one base distant, this may be a read error. This chain connects TRBV5-6 to TRBJ1-3, with 7 bases identical to TRBD1. J lost 4 bases, V lost 1 base, and 8 bases had no gene match. Germline CDR1 is SGHDT and CDR2 is YYEEEE. The CDR3 has 16 amino acids. The CDR3 loop is CASSLRPTGQGNTIYF. The CDR3 DNA sequence: TGTGCCAGCAGCTTGAGGCCGACAGGGCAAGGAAACACCATATATTTT.

This chain joins TRBV7-9 and TRBJ2-5, with 9 bases aligning to TRBD2. The CDR3 extends over 15 amino acids. V shed 2 bases, J shed 8 bases, and the junction held 9 bases outside the gene matches. CDR1 is SEHNR and CDR2 is FQNEAQ in the germline V gene (reference sequence). The CDR3 sequence: CASSLLPSGEVTQYF. CDR3 nucleotides: TGTGCCAGCAGCTTACTCCCTAGCGGGGAGGTTACCCAGTACTTC.

The J gene is TRBJ2-3, the V gene TRBV28, with D possibly matching TRBD2 (6 bases). Germline CDR1 is MDHEN and CDR2 is SYDVKM. V shed 6 bases and J shed 1 base, with 14 bases lying between them. This CDR3 is built from 15 residues. CDR3 loop: CASSSLGGGTDTQYF. Here the CDR3 DNA reads TGTGCCAGCAGCTCCTTGGGGGGAGGCACAGATACGCAGTATTTT.

This chain links TRBV5-6 with TRBJ2-1; D unclear. Germline V gene sequence: CDR1 SGHDT, CDR2 YYEEEE. Trimming pared 0 bases from V and 0 bases from J, leaving 10 bases between. The CDR3 loop spans 16 amino acids. Written as DNA, the CDR3 is TGTGCCAGCAGCTTGGTTCACGCCGTCTCCTACAATGAGCAGTTCTTC. Residues: CASSLVHAVSYNEQFF.

The chain couples TRBV7-9 to TRBJ2-7; TRBD1 is a possible D gene (5 bases). The CDR3 is 14 amino acids. V lost 1 base and J 2 bases, leaving 9 bases between the germline ends. Germline loops: CDR1 SEHNR, CDR2 FQNEAQ (reference sequence). CDR3 nucleotides: TGTGCCAGCAGCTTAGGACAGCCCCCCTACGAGCAGTACTTC. This encodes CASSLGQPPYEQYF.

Concerning this clone: This specimen includes other DNA sequences encoding the same CDR3. The CDR3 nucleotides read TGTGCCAGCAGCGTAGCTGGCGGGGCCCAAGAGACCCAGTACTTC. Translation gives CASSVAGGAQETQYF. This rearrangement joins TRBV9 to TRBJ2-5, with D perhaps TRBD2 (6 bases). Germline V CDR1 and CDR2: SGDLS, YYNGEE. The CDR3 is 15 amino acids. Trimming left V 0 bases short and J 1 base short, with 10 bases between.

This clone turned up a few times. The chain is built from TRBV11-1 and TRBJ2-1; 13 bases line up with TRBD2. Germline assignment: CDR1 SGHAT and CDR2 FQDESV (reference sequence). V dropped 8 bases and J dropped 4; count of bases not matched to a gene: 8. This CDR3 region has 16 residues. The CDR3, as DNA: TGTGCCAGCCGGGCAACGGGACTAGCGGGGTACAATGAGCAGTTCTTC. Residues: CASRATGLAGYNEQFF.

The chain joins TRBV9 to TRBJ1-3; D unclear. The CDR3 sequence is 17 residues long. The V end lost 4 bases, the J end lost 0 bases, and 17 bases lay between the germline ends. CDR1 is SGDLS and CDR2 is YYNGEE in the germline V gene. In nucleotides, the CDR3 is TGTGCCAGCAGCCCAGTAGCTATCGAATTCTCTGGAAACACCATATATTTT. This codes for CASSPVAIEFSGNTIYF.

The chain couples TRBV9 to TRBJ1-2, with a weak D call TRBD1 (5 bases). The CDR3 length is 14 residues. Germline-derived CDR1 and CDR2 are SGDLS and YYNGEE. V lost 4 bases and J 2 bases, leaving 12 bases between the germline ends. Here the CDR3 reads CASSPSGGNYGYTF. The CDR3 DNA sequence: TGTGCCAGCAGCCCCAGTGGGGGGAACTATGGCTACACCTTC.

V usage is TRBV11-2 and J usage is TRBJ2-7; 10 bases agree with TRBD2. This CDR3 contains 16 residues. V shed 1 base, J shed 0 bases, and the junction held 3 bases outside the gene matches. In germline, CDR1 is SGHAT, CDR2 FQNNGV. DNA of the CDR3: TGTGCCAGCAGCTTAGGGGCTAGCGGGAGCTCCTACGAGCAGTACTTC. Its translation: CASSLGASGSSYEQYF.